This T cell receptor (beta chain) derives from a study of shared clonotypes between healthy human individuals. Into CD45RA+ naive and CD45RA-negative memory subsets, the CD4+ cells were split. CDR3 length: 16 amino acids. V was pared by 4 bases and J by 0 bases, with 14 bases between. Per germline, CDR1 SGHTA and CDR2 FQGNSA. The assay was immunoSEQ multiplex PCR, and TCRdb's table has in-frame clones only and misses some. The sample consists of over a million clones, around 78% of them appearing once. The count of this clone is one. Its antigen is currently unknown. Whole-study results and caveats: All-four-donor shared clonotypes had higher generation probabilities than non-shared clonotypes did.

Material for sequencing was memory CD4+ T cells from PBMCs. Documented subset: CD45RA-negative fraction. This chain connects TRBV7-2 to TRBJ2-3, with D uncertain. This receptor was obtained from a man aged 18 to 35 in good health. Some clones in this sample may be carry-over from other donors' samples. CDR3 protein: CASSSLGTTSTDTQYF. CDR3 DNA sequence: TGTGCCAGCAGCTCACTCGGTACAACTAGCACAGATACGCAGTATTTT. Looking up the rest from reference TRBV7-2 and TRBJ2-3 gives the full variable domain: GAGVSQSPSNKVTEKGKDVELRCDPISGHTALYWYRQSLGQGLEFLIYFQGNSAPDKSGLPSDRFSAERTGGSVSTLTIQRTQQEDSAVYLCASSSLGTTSTDTQYFGPGTRLTVL.